Sequencing of this TCR beta chain was carried out in a study of shared clonotypes between healthy human individuals. Germline CDR1 KGHSH, CDR2 LQKENI. Trimming shortened V by 0 bases and J by 1 base, and 6 bases separated the two germline ends. The CDR3 runs 14 residues. This clone was picked up a small number of times. Its antigen is not known. Additional DNA sequences in this sample encode the identical CDR3. Genomic DNA from each subset was divided evenly over several immunoSEQ plates. Only in-frame clones appear in the TCRdb table, and some are missing; sequencing was by immunoSEQ multiplex PCR. The sample has 2 million to 3 million clones; 85% to 95% are singletons. Study conclusions and caveats: The diversity represented, both genetic and in exposure history, was limited by few donors.

There were no recent acute infections or vaccinations among the donors, who were healthy HIV-negative adults. Sequencing input: naive CD4+ T cells sorted from blood. Subset in this sample: CD45RA+ positively selected. The source of this sequence is a man younger than 35 in good health. The rearrangement uses TRBV18 and TRBJ1-1; D gene unclear. The CDR3 nucleotides read TGTGCCAGCTCACCACCGGCAGGGAACACTGAAGCTTTCTTT. This sequence encodes CASSPPAGNTEAFF.